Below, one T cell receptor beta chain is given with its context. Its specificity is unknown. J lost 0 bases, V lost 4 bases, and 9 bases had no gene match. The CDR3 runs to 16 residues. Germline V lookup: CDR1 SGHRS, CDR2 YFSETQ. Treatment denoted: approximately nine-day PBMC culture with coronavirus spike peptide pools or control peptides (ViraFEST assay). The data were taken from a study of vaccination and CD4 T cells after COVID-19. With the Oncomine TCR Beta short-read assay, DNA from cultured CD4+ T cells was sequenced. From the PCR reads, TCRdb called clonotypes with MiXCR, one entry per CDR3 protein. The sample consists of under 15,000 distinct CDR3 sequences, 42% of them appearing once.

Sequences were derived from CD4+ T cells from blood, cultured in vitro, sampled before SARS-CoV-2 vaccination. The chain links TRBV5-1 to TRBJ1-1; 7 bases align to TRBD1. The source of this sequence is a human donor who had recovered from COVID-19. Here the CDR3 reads CASSHSGQTMNTEAFF. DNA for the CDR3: TGCGCCAGCAGCCACTCGGGACAGACCATGAACACTGAAGCTTTCTTT.